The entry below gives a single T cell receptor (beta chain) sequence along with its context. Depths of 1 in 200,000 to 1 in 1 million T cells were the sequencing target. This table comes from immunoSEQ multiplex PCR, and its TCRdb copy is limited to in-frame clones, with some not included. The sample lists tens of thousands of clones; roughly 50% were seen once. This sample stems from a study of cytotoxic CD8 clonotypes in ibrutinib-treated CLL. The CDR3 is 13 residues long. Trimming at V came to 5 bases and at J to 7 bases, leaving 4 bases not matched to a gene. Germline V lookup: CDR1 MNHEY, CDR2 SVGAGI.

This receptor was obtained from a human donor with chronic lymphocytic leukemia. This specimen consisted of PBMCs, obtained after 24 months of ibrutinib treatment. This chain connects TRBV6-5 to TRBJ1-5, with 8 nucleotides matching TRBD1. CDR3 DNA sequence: TGTGCCAGCAGTCAGGGGGCGACCCAGCCCCAGCATTTT. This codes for CASSQGATQPQHF.